This T cell receptor beta chain was identified in a study of cytomegalovirus exposure and HLA in healthy donors. Study-level background: An early data release held some 85 million unique TCRs from HLA-typed donors. The study's findings and limits: By a later analysis, the bulk of CMV-associated TCR beta chains appeared HLA-restricted.

13 Jbeta primers and 60 Vbeta primers were used for the PCR. Using immunoSEQ multiplex PCR, the repertoire was profiled, and TCRdb retains in-frame clones only, with some absent. The sample lists 150,000 to 200,000 clones, around 79% seen once, with about 4.6% in the top ten. Healthy individuals who donated bone marrow served as the donors. The CDR3 covers 16 residues. The germline gives CDR1 SGHVS, CDR2 FNYEAQ. The ends lost 4 bases at V and 2 bases at J; junction bases unmatched: 4. This clone was found once. Its target is unknown. The chain recombines TRBV7-6 with TRBJ2-2; 10 nucleotides match TRBD2. The sequence was collected from a woman younger than 45 in good health and CMV-seropositive. The sample taken for sequencing was PBMCs. The DNA for the CDR3 is TGTGCCAGCAGCTCTTTAGCGGGGGGCAACACCGGGGAGCTGTTTTTT. This codes for CASSSLAGGNTGELFF.